This T cell receptor beta chain was sequenced for a study of cytotoxic CD8 clonotypes in ibrutinib-treated CLL. For the study at large: Responses comprised 24 partial and 2 complete; at median around 70 months, approximately 15 remained remitted and around 12 progressed. Study outcomes and limitations: Clonality, elevated at ibrutinib response, dropped back toward baseline at progression. Investigators sampled sustained-remission and progressing patients at differing times. Public clonotypes were uncommon and contracted or stayed stable on treatment.

This CDR3 is 14 amino acids long. Trimming took 2 bases from V and 4 from J, leaving 12 bases between them. Germline V gene data show CDR1 as MNHNY and CDR2 as SVGAGI (reference sequence). The data were produced by immunoSEQ multiplex PCR, yet TCRdb's version contains in-frame clones alone and is incomplete. This sample has 110,000 to 150,000 clones, with more than 85% found just once. About this clone: The antigen remains unidentified.

The TCR originated in a human donor with chronic lymphocytic leukemia. The source material was PBMCs, sampled after 12 months of ibrutinib treatment. The J gene is TRBJ2-7, the V gene TRBV6-6; possible D gene TRBD2, 5 bases. The CDR3 sequence: CASSYSGRDYEQYF. The CDR3 DNA is TGTGCCAGCAGTTACAGCGGACGGGATTACGAGCAGTACTTC.